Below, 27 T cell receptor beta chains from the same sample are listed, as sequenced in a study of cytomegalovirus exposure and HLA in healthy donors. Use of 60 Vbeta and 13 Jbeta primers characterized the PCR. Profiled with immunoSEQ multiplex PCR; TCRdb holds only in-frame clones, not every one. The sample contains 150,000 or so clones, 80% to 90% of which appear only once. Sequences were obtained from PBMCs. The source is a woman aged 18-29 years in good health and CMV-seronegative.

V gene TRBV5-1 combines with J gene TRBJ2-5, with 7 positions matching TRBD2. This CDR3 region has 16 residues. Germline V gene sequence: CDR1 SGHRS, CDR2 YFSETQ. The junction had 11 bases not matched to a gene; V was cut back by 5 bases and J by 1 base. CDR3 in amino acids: CASSPTIAGSQETQYF. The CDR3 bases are TGCGCCAGCAGTCCTACCATAGCGGGTAGCCAAGAGACCCAGTACTTC.

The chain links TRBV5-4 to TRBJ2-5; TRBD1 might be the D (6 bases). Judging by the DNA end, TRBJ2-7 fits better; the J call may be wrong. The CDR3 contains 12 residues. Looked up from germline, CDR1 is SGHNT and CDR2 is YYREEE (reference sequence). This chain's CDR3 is CASSSGETEQYF. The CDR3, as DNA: TGTGCCAGCAGCTCAGGGGAAACCGAGCAGTACTTC.

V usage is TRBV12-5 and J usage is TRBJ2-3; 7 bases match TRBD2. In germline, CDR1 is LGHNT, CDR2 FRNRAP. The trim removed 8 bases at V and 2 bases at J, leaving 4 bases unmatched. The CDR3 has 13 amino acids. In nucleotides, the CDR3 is TGTGCTAGTCGGGAGGCAAACACAGATACGCAGTATTTT. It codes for CASREANTDTQYF.

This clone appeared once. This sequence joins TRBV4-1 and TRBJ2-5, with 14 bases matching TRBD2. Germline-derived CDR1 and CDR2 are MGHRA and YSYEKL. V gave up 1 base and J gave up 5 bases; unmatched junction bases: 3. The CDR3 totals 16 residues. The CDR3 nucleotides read TGCGCCAGCAGCCAAGGGGGACTAGCGGGGGACGAGACCCAGTACTTC. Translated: CASSQGGLAGDETQYF.

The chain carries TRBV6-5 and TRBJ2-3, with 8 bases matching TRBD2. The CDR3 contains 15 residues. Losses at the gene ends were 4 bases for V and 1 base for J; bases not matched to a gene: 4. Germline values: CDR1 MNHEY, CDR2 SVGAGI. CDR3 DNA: TGTGCCAGCAGTTTTACCGGGGGGGGCACAGATACGCAGTATTTT. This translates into CASSFTGGGTDTQYF.

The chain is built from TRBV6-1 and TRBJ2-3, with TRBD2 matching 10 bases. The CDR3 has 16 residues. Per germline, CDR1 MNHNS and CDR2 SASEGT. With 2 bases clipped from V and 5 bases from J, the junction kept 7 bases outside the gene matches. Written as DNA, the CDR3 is TGTGCCAGCAGTGAAATGAGCGCTAGCGGGGGAGATACGCAGTATTTT. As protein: CASSEMSASGGDTQYF.

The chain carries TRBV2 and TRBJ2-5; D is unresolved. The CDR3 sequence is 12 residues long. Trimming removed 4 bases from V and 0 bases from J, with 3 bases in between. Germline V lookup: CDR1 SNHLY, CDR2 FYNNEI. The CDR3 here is CASSADQETQYF. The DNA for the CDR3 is TGTGCCAGCAGTGCGGACCAAGAGACCCAGTACTTC.

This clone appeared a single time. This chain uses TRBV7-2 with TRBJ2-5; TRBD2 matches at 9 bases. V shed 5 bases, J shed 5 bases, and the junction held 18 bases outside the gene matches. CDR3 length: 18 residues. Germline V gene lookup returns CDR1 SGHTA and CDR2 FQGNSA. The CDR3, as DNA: TGTGCCAGCAGCCTTAAAGTTGGTTATGGGACTAGCATGGAGACCCAGTACTTC. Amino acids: CASSLKVGYGTSMETQYF.

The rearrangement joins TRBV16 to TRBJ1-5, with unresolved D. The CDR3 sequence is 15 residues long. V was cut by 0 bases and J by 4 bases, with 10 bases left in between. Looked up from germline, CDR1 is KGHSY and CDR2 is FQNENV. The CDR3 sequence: CASSQSMTGNQPQHF. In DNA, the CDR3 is TGTGCCAGCAGCCAATCTATGACGGGAAATCAGCCCCAGCATTTT.

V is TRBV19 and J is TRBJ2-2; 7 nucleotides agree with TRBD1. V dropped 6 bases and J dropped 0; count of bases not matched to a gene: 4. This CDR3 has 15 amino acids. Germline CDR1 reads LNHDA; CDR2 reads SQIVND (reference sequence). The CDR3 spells CASSQQGANTGELFF. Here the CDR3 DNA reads TGTGCCAGTAGCCAGCAGGGGGCGAACACCGGGGAGCTGTTTTTT.

CDR3 sequence (DNA): TGTGCCAGTACCCGAGGGTCAACCTACGAGCAGTACTTC. Residues: CASTRGSTYEQYF. The chain recombines TRBV19 with TRBJ2-7; D might be TRBD2 (5 bases). CDR1 is LNHDA and CDR2 is SQIVND in the germline V gene (reference sequence). The CDR3 is 13 amino acids. V lost 7 bases and J 2 bases, leaving 12 bases between the germline ends.

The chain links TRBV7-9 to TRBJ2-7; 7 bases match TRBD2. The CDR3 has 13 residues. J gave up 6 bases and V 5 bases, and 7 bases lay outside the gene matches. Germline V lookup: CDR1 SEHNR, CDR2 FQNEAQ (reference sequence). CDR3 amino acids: CASSLTGGGEQYF. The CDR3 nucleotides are TGTGCCAGCAGCCTCACCGGCGGGGGCGAGCAGTACTTC.

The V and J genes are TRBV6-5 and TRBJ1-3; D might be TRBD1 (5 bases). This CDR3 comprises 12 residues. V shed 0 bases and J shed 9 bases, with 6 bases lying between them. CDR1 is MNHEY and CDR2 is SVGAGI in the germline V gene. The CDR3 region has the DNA TGTGCCAGCAGTTACTCGGGGGGCACCATATATTTT. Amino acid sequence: CASSYSGGTIYF.

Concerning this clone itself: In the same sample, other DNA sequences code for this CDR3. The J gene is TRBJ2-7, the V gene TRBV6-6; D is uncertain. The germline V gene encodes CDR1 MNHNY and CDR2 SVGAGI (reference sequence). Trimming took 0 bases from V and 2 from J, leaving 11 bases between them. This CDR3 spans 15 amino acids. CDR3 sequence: CASSYSAGSTYEQYF. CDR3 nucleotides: TGTGCCAGCAGTTACTCCGCTGGCAGTACCTACGAGCAGTACTTC.

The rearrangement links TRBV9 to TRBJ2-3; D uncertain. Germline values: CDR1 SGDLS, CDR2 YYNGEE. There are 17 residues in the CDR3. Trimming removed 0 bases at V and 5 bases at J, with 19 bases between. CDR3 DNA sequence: TGTGCCAGCAGCGTAGGAAGGTGGCGGCAGTCGGAAGATACGCAGTATTTT. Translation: CASSVGRWRQSEDTQYF.

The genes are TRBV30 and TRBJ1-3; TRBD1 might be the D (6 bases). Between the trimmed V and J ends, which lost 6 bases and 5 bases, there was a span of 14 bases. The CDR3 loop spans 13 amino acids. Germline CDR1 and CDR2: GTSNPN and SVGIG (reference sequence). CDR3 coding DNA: TGTGCCTGTGGTTCAACAGGGCGAAACACCATATATTTT. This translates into CACGSTGRNTIYF. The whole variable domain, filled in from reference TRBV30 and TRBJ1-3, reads SQTIHQWPATLVQPVGSPLSLECTVEGTSNPNLYWYRQAAGRGLQLLFYSVGIGQISSEVPQNLSASRPQDRQFILSSKKLLLSDSGFYLCACGSTGRNTIYFGEGSWLTVV.

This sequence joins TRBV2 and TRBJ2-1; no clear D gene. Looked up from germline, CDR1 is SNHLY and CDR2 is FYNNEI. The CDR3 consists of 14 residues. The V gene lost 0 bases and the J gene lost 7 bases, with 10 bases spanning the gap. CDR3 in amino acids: CASSEASRLNEQFF. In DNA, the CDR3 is TGTGCCAGCAGTGAAGCGTCCCGACTTAATGAGCAGTTCTTC.

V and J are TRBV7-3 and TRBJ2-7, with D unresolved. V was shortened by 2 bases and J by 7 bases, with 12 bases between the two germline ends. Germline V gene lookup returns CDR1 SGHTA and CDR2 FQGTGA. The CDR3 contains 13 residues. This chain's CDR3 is CASSLGGRSEQYF. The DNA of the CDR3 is TGTGCCAGCAGCTTAGGCGGCCGGTCGGAGCAGTACTTC.

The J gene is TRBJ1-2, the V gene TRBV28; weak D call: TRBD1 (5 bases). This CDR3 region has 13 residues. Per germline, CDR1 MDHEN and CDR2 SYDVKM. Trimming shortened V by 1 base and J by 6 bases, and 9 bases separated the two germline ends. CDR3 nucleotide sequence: TGTGCCAGCAGTTTATTAATGACAGATGGCTACACCTTC. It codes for CASSLLMTDGYTF.

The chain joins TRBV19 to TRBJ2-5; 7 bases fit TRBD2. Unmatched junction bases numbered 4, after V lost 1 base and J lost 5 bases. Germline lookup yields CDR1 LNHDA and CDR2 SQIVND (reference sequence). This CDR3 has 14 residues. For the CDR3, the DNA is TGTGCCAGTAGTATAGGCAATAGCGGGGAGACCCAGTACTTC. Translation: CASSIGNSGETQYF.

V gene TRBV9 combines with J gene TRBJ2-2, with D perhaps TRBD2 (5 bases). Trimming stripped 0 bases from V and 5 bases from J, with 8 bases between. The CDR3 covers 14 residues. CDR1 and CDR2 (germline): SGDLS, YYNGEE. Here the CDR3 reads CASSVGGSTGELFF. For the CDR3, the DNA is TGTGCCAGCAGCGTAGGAGGGTCGACCGGGGAGCTGTTTTTT.

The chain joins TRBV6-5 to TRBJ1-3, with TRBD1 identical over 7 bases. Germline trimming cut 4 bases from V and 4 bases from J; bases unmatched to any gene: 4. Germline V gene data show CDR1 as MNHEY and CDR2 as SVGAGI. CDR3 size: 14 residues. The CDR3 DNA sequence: TGTGCCAGCAGTTCCCGGACAGGAGGAAACACCATATATTTT. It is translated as CASSSRTGGNTIYF.

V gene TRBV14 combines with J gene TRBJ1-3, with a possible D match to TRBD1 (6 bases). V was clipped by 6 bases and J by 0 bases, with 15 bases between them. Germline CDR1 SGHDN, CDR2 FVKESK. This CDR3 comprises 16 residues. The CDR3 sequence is CASRRGGTISGNTIYF. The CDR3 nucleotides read TGTGCCAGCAGGAGGGGGGGGACAATCTCTGGAAACACCATATATTTT.

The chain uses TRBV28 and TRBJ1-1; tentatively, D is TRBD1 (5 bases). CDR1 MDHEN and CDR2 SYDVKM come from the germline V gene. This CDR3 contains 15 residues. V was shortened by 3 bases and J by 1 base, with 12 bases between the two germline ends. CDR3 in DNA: TGTGCCAGCAGTTTTGTAAGCGGGGGGAACACTGAAGCTTTCTTT. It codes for CASSFVSGGNTEAFF.

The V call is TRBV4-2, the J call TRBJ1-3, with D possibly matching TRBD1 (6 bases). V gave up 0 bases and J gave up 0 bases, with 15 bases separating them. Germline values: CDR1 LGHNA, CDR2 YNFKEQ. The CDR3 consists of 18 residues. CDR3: CASSQDLTGILSGNTIYF. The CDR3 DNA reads TGTGCCAGCAGCCAAGATTTGACAGGCATCCTCTCTGGAAACACCATATATTTT.

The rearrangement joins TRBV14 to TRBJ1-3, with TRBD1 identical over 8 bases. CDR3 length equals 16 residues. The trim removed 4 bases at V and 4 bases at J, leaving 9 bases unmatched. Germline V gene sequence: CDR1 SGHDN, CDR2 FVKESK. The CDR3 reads CASSRRTGLRGNTIYF. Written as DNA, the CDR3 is TGTGCCAGCAGCCGACGGACAGGGCTACGGGGAAACACCATATATTTT.

The DNA for the CDR3 is TGTGCCAGTAGTATTGCGGGGGGAGGCTACGAGCAGTACTTC. This gives the protein CASSIAGGGYEQYF. V is TRBV19 and J is TRBJ2-7, with 8 bases fitting TRBD2. Losses at the gene ends were 3 bases for V and 3 bases for J; bases not matched to a gene: 4. This CDR3 region has 14 residues. Per the germline V gene, CDR1 is LNHDA and CDR2 is SQIVND (reference sequence).